This TCR beta chain was recorded in a study of PD-L1 blockade in urothelial cancer. TCRdb's table, derived via immunoSEQ multiplex PCR, lists solely in-frame clones and lacks some. Among around 80,000 clones listed, roughly 90% were seen once. Trimming removed 6 bases at V and 2 bases at J, with 16 bases between. This CDR3 is 15 amino acids long. Germline V gene data show CDR1 as SGHAT and CDR2 as FQDESV (reference sequence). Time point of the sample: peripheral blood 6 weeks after treatment start. The sequencing used PBMCs, collected around atezolizumab (anti-PD-L1) treatment. This sequence was found in a woman aged 80 or older with urothelial cancer. This chain connects TRBV11-1 to TRBJ1-2; weak D call: TRBD1 (5 bases). The DNA for the CDR3 is TGTGCCAGCAGTCCAACTCCGACAGCCAACTATGGCTACACCTTC. This sequence encodes CASSPTPTANYGYTF. Combining the CDR3 with reference TRBV11-1 and TRBJ1-2 gives the whole variable domain EAEVAQSPRYKITEKSQAVAFWCDPISGHATLYWYRQILGQGPELLVQFQDESVVDDSQLPKDRFSAERLKGVDSTLKIQPAELGDSAMYLCASSPTPTANYGYTFGSGTRLTVV.